This T cell receptor beta chain was captured by sequencing in a study of shared clonotypes between healthy human individuals. Findings of the study overall: Naive subsets usually exceeded memory subsets in estimated richness. The small donor group covered limited genetic and exposure diversity.

Only in-frame clones appear in the TCRdb table, and some are missing; sequencing was by immunoSEQ multiplex PCR. This table has about 2 million clones, about 95% appearing once. Concerning this clone: Its cognate antigen is unknown.

V gave up 8 bases and J gave up 6 bases, with 7 bases separating them. The germline V gene encodes CDR1 WSHSY and CDR2 SAAADI. This CDR3 region has 11 residues. Naive CD8 populations comprised CD45RO-negative cells positively selected for CCR7, excluding terminally differentiated effector memory CD45RA+ cells. Adults of Caucasian background living in Nashville, Tennessee made up all donors. The V gene is TRBV10-2, the J gene TRBJ2-2; D uncertain. Sequencing was done on a sample of naive CD8+ T cells sorted from blood. The TCR sequence derives from a man aged 18 to 30 in good health. The CDR3 loop reads CASSWAGELFF. The CDR3 DNA sequence: TGCGCCAGCTCATGGGCCGGGGAGCTGTTTTTT.